Listed here are 10 T cell receptor beta chains from one sample, sequenced in a study of T cell responses to AZD1222 COVID-19 vaccine. Repertoires were generated with immunoSEQ multiplex PCR, while TCRdb's copy carries only in-frame clones and drops some. The repertoire holds 150,000 to 200,000 clones, 85% to 90% seen once, with 2.5% to 3% in the top ten. This material consisted of peripheral blood, taken on day 0 of MenACWY control vaccination. The receptors derive from an adult in good health.

The V and J genes are TRBV28 and TRBJ1-4; TRBD1 aligns across 9 bases. This CDR3 comprises 15 residues. V dropped 2 bases and J dropped 5; count of bases not matched to a gene: 3. Germline CDR1 MDHEN, CDR2 SYDVKM. CDR3 sequence (DNA): TGTGCCAGCAGTTTACGGGGACAGGGAAATGAAAAACTGTTTTTT. Residues: CASSLRGQGNEKLFF. Full variable domain (remainder filled in from reference TRBV28 and TRBJ1-4): DVKVTQSSRYLVKRTGEKVFLECVQDMDHENMFWYRQDPGLGLRLIYFSYDVKMKEKGDIPEGYSVSREKKERFSLILESASTNQTSMYLCASSLRGQGNEKLFFGSGTQLSVL.

The chain recombines TRBV19 with TRBJ1-2; D gene unclear. From germline, CDR1 is LNHDA and CDR2 SQIVND (reference sequence). There are 12 residues in the CDR3. V lost 8 bases to trimming and J lost 8 bases, with 15 bases between them. The CDR3 region is CASAVGSGGYTF. CDR3 in DNA: TGTGCCAGTGCCGTCGGGAGCGGAGGCTACACCTTC.

The chain couples TRBV7-9 to TRBJ2-1; no reliable D call. This CDR3 contains 13 residues. Germline V gives CDR1 SEHNR, CDR2 FQNEAQ (reference sequence). Trimming shortened V by 6 bases and J by 7 bases, and 13 bases separated the two germline ends. This CDR3 reads CASRGPGSNEQFF. In DNA, the CDR3 is TGTGCCAGCAGAGGTCCTGGCAGTAATGAGCAGTTCTTC.

Worth noting for this clone: Because the CDR3's place on the DNA is in doubt, the DNA is left out and the CDR3 is given as listed by TCRdb. V is TRBV6-5 and J is TRBJ1-1. Including both end residues, the CDR3 is 15 amino acids long. The germline V gene has CDR1 MNHEY and CDR2 SVGAGI. CDR3 residues: CASSSSGDPDTEAFF.

V usage is TRBV27 and J usage is TRBJ1-1; D remains ambiguous. V was shortened by 6 bases and J by 1 base, with 21 bases between the two germline ends. This CDR3 contains 17 residues. Germline-derived CDR1 and CDR2 are MNHEY and SMNVEV (reference sequence). The CDR3 region is CASRPKTTRIGNTEAFF. CDR3 sequence (DNA): TGTGCCAGCAGGCCCAAGACAACTCGGATTGGGAACACTGAAGCTTTCTTT.

This chain joins TRBV3-1 (or the pseudogene TRBV3-2) and TRBJ2-1, with D possibly being TRBD2 (7 bases). Per the germline V gene, CDR1 is LGHDT and CDR2 is YNNKEL (reference sequence). The CDR3 contains 10 residues. Between the trimmed V and J ends, which lost 8 bases and 10 bases, there was a span of 9 bases. Here the CDR3 DNA reads TGTGCCAGCGCGGGGGCAGAGCAGTTCTTC. It is translated as CASAGAEQFF.

The chain uses TRBV6-2 or TRBV6-3 and TRBJ1-2; D perhaps matches TRBD1 (5 bases). The CDR3 spans 12 residues. Germline CDR1 reads MNHEY; CDR2 reads SVGEGT. V was cut by 0 bases and J by 8 bases, with 7 bases left in between. The CDR3 protein is CASSYSGVGYTF. Here the CDR3 DNA reads TGTGCCAGCAGTTACTCGGGGGTCGGCTACACCTTC.

V and J are TRBV18 and TRBJ1-6, with D possibly being TRBD1 (6 bases). The length of the CDR3 is 14 residues. Deletions cut 4 bases from V and 6 bases from J, with 10 bases between. Germline CDR1 reads KGHSH; CDR2 reads LQKENI. CDR3 coding DNA: TGTGCCAGCTCACTGACAGGACTTAATTCACCCCTCCACTTT. This codes for CASSLTGLNSPLHF.

The V call is TRBV28, the J call TRBJ1-4; tentatively, D is TRBD1 (6 bases). The CDR3 runs to 14 residues. The V end lost 6 bases, the J end lost 5 bases, and 13 bases lay between the germline ends. In germline, CDR1 is MDHEN, CDR2 SYDVKM. The CDR3: CASRITGRNEKLFF. Written as DNA, the CDR3 is TGTGCCAGCAGGATAACAGGGAGGAATGAAAAACTGTTTTTT.

The chain joins TRBV24-1 to TRBJ2-1; 10 bases are shared with TRBD2. The CDR3 contains 15 residues. CDR1 and CDR2 from the germline V gene are KGHDR and SFDVKD. V shed 2 bases and J 4 bases; nucleotides not matched to a gene: 1. The CDR3 DNA follows: TGTGCCACCAGTGATTCTAGCGGGAGTTACAATGAGCAGTTCTTC. Translated, it gives CATSDSSGSYNEQFF.